This T cell receptor beta chain is drawn from a study of blood T cells in healthy people across ages. Overall study findings and caveats: Per-million-T-cell TCR beta diversity fell roughly linearly with age.

The second PCR ran about 6 to 12 cycles with a sample-barcoded 5' primer and J-beta primers. Using its own MiXCR run on the 5' RACE reads, TCRdb lists one record per CDR3 protein. This table has about 680,000 distinct CDR3 sequences, about half appearing once. Researchers isolated at least 7 million PBMCs per sample. On this clonotype: Its matching antigen is unknown.

Between the trimmed V and J ends, which lost 3 bases and 0 bases, there was a span of 9 bases. This CDR3 is 14 amino acids long. Germline lookup yields CDR1 SGHTA and CDR2 FQGNSA. V is TRBV7-2 and J is TRBJ2-7; D is possibly TRBD1 (5 bases). The TCR was taken from an older woman in good health. The sample consisted of blood. The CDR3 loop is CASSLRRDSYEQYF. In DNA, the CDR3 is TGTGCCAGCAGCTTGCGCAGGGACTCCTACGAGCAGTACTTC.